The present T cell receptor beta chain was sequenced within a study of blood T cell repertoires in COVID-19. The V and J ends lost 6 bases and 8 bases respectively, with 17 bases between them. There are 13 residues in the CDR3. CDR1 is SQVTM, CDR2 ANQGSEA, per germline. Assay: immunoSEQ multiplex PCR; the TCRdb copy retains only in-frame clones and omits some. The data show 45,000 to 65,000 clones, roughly 87% seen once. This chain joins TRBV29-1 and TRBJ2-1, with a weak D call TRBD2 (5 bases). This sequence originates from a human donor with acute or convalescent COVID-19. The donor label of this sample is uncertain. The material sequenced was peripheral blood. Written as DNA, the CDR3 is TGCAGCGTGAGGCGGGCACCAGGCGATGAGCAGTTCTTC. The encoded protein is CSVRRAPGDEQFF.